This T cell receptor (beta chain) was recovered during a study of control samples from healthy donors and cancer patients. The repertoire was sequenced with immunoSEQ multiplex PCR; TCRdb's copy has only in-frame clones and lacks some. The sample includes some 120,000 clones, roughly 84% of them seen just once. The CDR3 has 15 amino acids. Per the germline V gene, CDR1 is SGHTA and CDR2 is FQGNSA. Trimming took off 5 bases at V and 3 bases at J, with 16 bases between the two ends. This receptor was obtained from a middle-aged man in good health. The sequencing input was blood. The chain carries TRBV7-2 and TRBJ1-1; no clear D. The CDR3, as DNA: TGTGCCAGCAGCCTCCCGGGGTTCCATTACACTGAAGCTTTCTTT. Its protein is CASSLPGFHYTEAFF.